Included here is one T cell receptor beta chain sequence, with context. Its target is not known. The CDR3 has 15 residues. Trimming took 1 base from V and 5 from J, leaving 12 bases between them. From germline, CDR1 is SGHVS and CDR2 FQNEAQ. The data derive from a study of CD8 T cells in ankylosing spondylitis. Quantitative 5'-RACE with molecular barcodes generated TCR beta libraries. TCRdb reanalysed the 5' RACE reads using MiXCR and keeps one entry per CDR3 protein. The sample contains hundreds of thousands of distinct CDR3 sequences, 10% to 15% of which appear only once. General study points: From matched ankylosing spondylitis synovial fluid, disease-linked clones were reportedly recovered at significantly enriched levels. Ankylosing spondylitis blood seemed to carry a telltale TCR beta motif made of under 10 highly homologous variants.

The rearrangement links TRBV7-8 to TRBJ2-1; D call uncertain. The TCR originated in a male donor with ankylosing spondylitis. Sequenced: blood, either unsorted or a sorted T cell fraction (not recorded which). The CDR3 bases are TGTGCCAGCAGCTTAGTACTGGCGAGGAACAATGAGCAGTTCTTC. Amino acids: CASSLVLARNNEQFF.